Listed below are T cell receptor beta chains from one sample, sequenced in a study of Graves' ophthalmopathy and Graves' hyperthyroidism. A single record per CDR3 protein comes from TCRdb applying MiXCR to the multiplex PCR reads. The sample has around 590,000 distinct CDR3 sequences, under 45% seen once. What was sequenced was peripheral blood or thyroid tissue (not recorded which). Source of these receptors: an adult man with Graves' hyperthyroidism. CDR3s include the opening cysteine and the closing phenylalanine or tryptophan. Each record gives: D gene, J gene, V gene, clone size, CDR3 protein, CDR3 DNA. A D gene is named only where the DNA matches it firmly. Size is stated for part of the rows, as once, few or many counts, or as a class when the clone is expanded.

>TRBD1|TRBJ1-2|TRBV20-1|many
CSARVQGASDYGYTF
TGCAGTGCTAGAGTCCAGGGGGCCTCGGACTATGGCTACACCTTC
>TRBD1|TRBJ1-2|TRBV29-1|many
CSVLDRDSGYTF
TGCAGCGTTCTAGACAGGGATAGTGGCTACACCTTC
>TRBD2|TRBJ2-7|TRBV14|-
CASSQVPGGLGEQYF
TGTGCCAGCAGCCAAGTCCCGGGAGGGCTAGGCGAGCAGTACTTC
>-|TRBJ2-3|TRBV2|-
CASRASTDTQYF
TGTGCCAGCAGGGCCAGCACAGATACGCAGTATTTT
>TRBD2|TRBJ2-5|TRBV12-3/TRBV12-4|-
CASRLTSGGAETQYF
TGTGCCAGCAGGCTGACTAGCGGGGGGGCAGAGACCCAGTACTTC
>-|TRBJ2-2|TRBV28|-
CASSFQSLNTGELFF
TGTGCCAGCAGTTTTCAGTCCCTGAACACCGGGGAGCTGTTTTTT
>-|TRBJ1-5|TRBV10-3|-
CAISERQTSNQPQHF
TGTGCCATCAGTGAAAGACAGACGAGCAATCAGCCCCAGCATTTT
>-|TRBJ2-7|TRBV2|-
CASEPYPPNEQYF
TGTGCCAGCGAGCCCTATCCACCTAATGAGCAGTACTTC
>-|TRBJ1-2|TRBV7-8|many
CASSGVGGGYTF
TGTGCCAGCAGCGGCGTCGGGGGAGGCTACACCTTC
>-|TRBJ2-7|TRBV19|many
CASSIFGGPSYEQYF
TGTGCCAGTAGTATTTTTGGAGGGCCGTCCTACGAGCAGTACTTC
>TRBD2|TRBJ2-1|TRBV11-1|once
CASSLETRLAGGSYNEQFF
TGTGCCAGCAGCTTGGAGACTCGACTAGCGGGGGGATCCTACAATGAGCAGTTCTTC
>-|TRBJ2-7|TRBV19|many
CASQLKPGGGEQYF
TGTGCCAGCCAGCTGAAGCCGGGTGGAGGAGAGCAGTACTTC
>-|TRBJ1-6|TRBV11-2|many
CASSPSRGREGSPLHF
TGTGCCAGCAGTCCTTCCCGAGGCAGAGAGGGTTCACCCCTCCACTTT
>-|TRBJ2-7|TRBV12-3/TRBV12-4|many
CASSLLPGSDYEQYF
TGTGCCAGCAGTTTACTTCCAGGGAGTGACTACGAGCAGTACTTC
>TRBD2|TRBJ2-7|TRBV5-6|few
CASSLVWGGAYEQYF
TGTGCCAGCAGCTTGGTGTGGGGGGGAGCCTACGAGCAGTACTTC
>-|TRBJ1-5|TRBV7-2|-
CASSLASRNEPQHF
TGTGCCAGCAGTCTGGCCAGTCGGAATGAGCCCCAGCATTTT
>-|TRBJ1-2|TRBV7-2|many
CASSFKAGIQANYGYTF
TGTGCCAGCAGTTTTAAGGCTGGGATTCAAGCTAACTATGGCTACACCTTC
>-|TRBJ1-3|TRBV13|many
CASSLPRGNTIYF
TGTGCCAGCAGCTTACCACGGGGAAACACCATATATTTT
>-|TRBJ1-4|TRBV2|many
CASSELAEEKLFF
TGTGCCAGCAGTGAACTGGCAGAAGAAAAACTGTTTTTT
>TRBD1|TRBJ1-6|TRBV25-1|-
CASSTLGTGARTPLHF
TGTGCCAGCAGTACTCTCGGGACAGGGGCCAGGACACCCCTCCACTTT
>-|TRBJ1-1|TRBV30|many
CAWSYSVVGTEAFF
TGTGCCTGGAGTTACAGTGTCGTCGGCACTGAAGCTTTCTTT
>-|TRBJ2-3|TRBV20-1|-
CSASGPRTDTQYF
TGCAGTGCTAGCGGGCCCCGCACAGATACGCAGTATTTT
>-|TRBJ1-2|TRBV6-6|-
CASSYLSFSWGYTF
TGTGCCAGCAGTTACTTGTCTTTTTCCTGGGGCTACACCTTC
>-|TRBJ2-5|TRBV29-1|many
CSVDVVGTQYF
TGCAGCGTTGATGTGGTCGGGACCCAGTACTTC
>-|TRBJ2-7|TRBV5-1|many
CASSLQGGDYEQYF
TGCGCCAGCAGCTTACAGGGGGGGGACTACGAGCAGTACTTC
>TRBD1|TRBJ1-2|TRBV7-9|-
CASSFGTGRGNTF
TGTGCCAGCAGCTTCGGGACAGGGCGAGGAAACACCTTC
>-|TRBJ1-1|TRBV12-3/TRBV12-4|many
CASITTGDTEAFF
TGTGCCAGCATTACAACCGGGGACACTGAAGCTTTCTTT
>-|TRBJ2-2|TRBV4-2|few
CASSQAPRTGELFF
TGTGCCAGCAGCCAAGCCCCCCGCACCGGGGAGCTGTTTTTT
>TRBD2|TRBJ2-2|TRBV5-5|-
CASSLRTSGGNTGELFF
TGTGCCAGCAGCCTACGGACTAGCGGGGGCAACACCGGGGAGCTGTTTTTT
>-|TRBJ1-3|TRBV2|many
CASRAQGKAGNTIYF
TGTGCCAGCAGAGCACAGGGTAAGGCTGGAAACACCATATATTTT
>-|TRBJ1-1|TRBV2|many
CASSKDSLAEAFF
TGTGCCAGCAGTAAAGACAGTCTCGCTGAAGCTTTCTTT
>TRBD1|TRBJ2-7|TRBV10-3|-
CAISIRDRGDYEQYF
TGTGCCATCAGTATCCGGGACAGGGGGGACTACGAGCAGTACTTC
>-|TRBJ1-4|TRBV20-1|many
CSAYNEKLFF
TGCAGTGCTTACAATGAAAAACTGTTTTTT
>TRBD1|TRBJ2-2|TRBV7-2|few
CASSPGQYRSGELFF
TGTGCCAGCAGCCCGGGACAGTACAGGAGCGGGGAGCTGTTTTTT
>-|TRBJ1-4|TRBV7-8|many
CASALGGAGTNEKLFF
TGTGCCAGCGCGCTGGGGGGCGCGGGCACTAATGAAAAACTGTTTTTT